The 2 T cell receptor beta chains listed next were all sequenced from one sample in a study of CD8+ T cells in alopecia areata. Extraction of RNA preceded its reverse transcription into cDNA, which served as the sequencing template. Data came from immunoSEQ multiplex PCR; TCRdb stores just in-frame clones and leaves some out. Of approximately 200,000 clones detected, about 62% appear once; the ten largest clones hold about 5%. Specified treatment: oral pan-JAK inhibitor, 5-10 mg twice daily. This sample comprised CD4+ T cells sorted from blood, obtained at week 24, from a patient treated with tofacitinib. The receptors derive from a human donor with alopecia areata.

The CDR3 bases are TGTGCCTGGAGTGGCGCCGGGACAGGGGTTGGTGAGCAGTTCTTC. Protein product: CAWSGAGTGVGEQFF. This sequence joins TRBV30 and TRBJ2-1, with 10 bases that match TRBD1. The CDR3 runs to 15 residues. Germline CDR1 GTSNPN, CDR2 SVGIG (reference sequence). Trimming at V came to 1 base and at J to 9 bases, leaving 9 bases not matched to a gene. The full variable domain, with the rest looked up from reference TRBV30 and TRBJ2-1, is SQTIHQWPATLVQPVGSPLSLECTVEGTSNPNLYWYRQAAGRGLQLLFYSVGIGQISSEVPQNLSASRPQDRQFILSSKKLLLSDSGFYLCAWSGAGTGVGEQFFGPGTRLTVL.

This clone was seen just once. This rearrangement joins TRBV10-3 to TRBJ2-5; the D gene could be TRBD1 or TRBD2 (5 bases each). V lost 3 bases and J lost 1, with 9 bases in between. CDR3 length equals 14 residues. Looked up from germline, CDR1 is ENHRY and CDR2 is SYGVKD. The CDR3 is CAISEAGGQETQYF. DNA of the CDR3: TGTGCCATCAGTGAAGCTGGGGGCCAAGAGACCCAGTACTTC.